This T cell receptor (beta chain) was sequenced during a study of T cells expressing NK-cell markers (dated by TCRdb to 2020 to 2021). For context, the study as a whole: In sorted CD3+CD56+NKG2C+, CD3+CD56+NKG2C- and CD3+CD56-NKG2C+ T-cell subsets from roughly 8 donors, TCR beta-chain repertoires were profiled. Seven of the eight sequenced donors were HCMV-seropositive and one was HCMV-seronegative. Sequencing of the libraries produced 2 x 150 bp reads on Illumina HiSeq 2000/2500, MiSeq or NextSeq. Randomly selected healthy volunteers, three men and five women, were used as the eight sequenced donors.

For sequencing, an Illumina HiSeq 2000 was employed. 5'RACE template switching, by which a universal primer site and unique molecular identifiers were added, was used to make TCR beta cDNA libraries. cDNA synthesis was primed from the TCR beta constant segment and was followed by two successive PCR amplification steps. Regarding the original processing steps: Reads were demultiplexed and grouped by UMI with MIGEC, and clonotypes were assembled and quantified with MiTCR. To exclude erroneous sequences, only TCR cDNA sequences supported by at least two reads were retained. The tcR package was used for downstream repertoire analysis, with clonotypes matched between fractions based on CDR3 nucleotide sequence plus V segment. Antigen specificity was annotated against VDJdb with VDJmatch, allowing one amino acid substitution in CDR3. Through TCRdb reprocessing, the reads give one entry per CDR3 protein sequence; DNA is omitted. TCRdb, rather than the study authors, made the V and J calls. The sample's own table lists 350,000 to 400,000 distinct CDR3 sequences. The leading ten clones occupy around a tenth of the sample.

Study-wide conclusions, independent of this receptor: Those dominant clonotypes were again the most abundant among CD3+CD56-NKG2C+ cells in several donors, at roughly 25-60.1%. Whether the expanded NKG2C-expressing T cell clones were specific for HCMV antigens remained unclear. In roughly six donors, the dominant CD3+CD56+NKG2C+ clonotypes were among the top 10 CD8+ clonotypes and accounted for about 1.0-7.0% of CD8+ T cells.

HCMV-specific IgG was detected in serum with a commercial ELISA kit to determine HCMV serostatus. Ficoll density gradient centrifugation was used to isolate peripheral blood mononuclear cells from blood. From its cysteine to its phenylalanine, the CDR3 spans 16 amino acids. The nucleotide record is missing. For CDR1 and CDR2, the germline V gene lists MNHEY and SVGAGI. To note about this clonotype: It has no known antigen specificity.

The chain joins TRBV6-5 to TRBJ2-1; checking the TCRdb D call of TRBD1 is not possible without DNA. The source is a woman aged 45-65 years in good health. Donor details come from another sample of the same person, matched by shared clones. Sequenced: blood T cells: a sorted CD56 or NKG2C T cell subset, CD4+ or CD8+ T cells, or bulk PBMC T cells (not recorded which). The CDR3 protein: CASSYAGDGIYNEQFF.